The 27 T cell receptor beta chains in this list originate from one sample, sequenced in a study of shared clonotypes between healthy human individuals. Some clones are missing from TCRdb's copy, which holds only in-frame ones; the method was immunoSEQ multiplex PCR. In the table there are roughly 2.2 million clones, 85% to 95% of which are singletons. The sequencing input was naive CD4+ T cells from PBMCs. Subset given: CD45RA+ positively selected. Every receptor here comes from a man aged 18 to 35 in good health. Some clones in this sample may be carry-over from other donors' samples.

CDR3 sequence: CASSFTTGLPEKLFF. CDR3 sequence (DNA): TGTGCCAGCAGCTTTACTACAGGGCTGCCTGAAAAACTGTTTTTT. The chain joins TRBV9 to TRBJ1-4; D possibly corresponds to TRBD1 (6 bases). V was clipped by 4 bases and J by 7 bases, with 17 bases between them. CDR1 and CDR2 from the germline V gene are SGDLS and YYNGEE. This CDR3 comprises 15 residues. Full variable domain (remainder filled in from reference TRBV9 and TRBJ1-4): DSGVTQTPKHLITATGQRVTLRCSPRSGDLSVYWYQQSLDQGLQFLIQYYNGEERAKGNILERFSAQQFPDLHSELNLSSLELGDSALYFCASSFTTGLPEKLFFGSGTQLSVL.

Details on this clone: Other DNA sequences from this sample encode an identical CDR3 as well. V and J are TRBV28 and TRBJ1-3, with D maybe TRBD1 (5 bases). Germline CDR1 is MDHEN and CDR2 is SYDVKM. The V and J ends lost 2 bases and 2 bases respectively, with 7 bases between them. This CDR3 region has 14 residues. DNA for the CDR3: TGTGCCAGCAGTTTAGGAGGGGCTGGAAACACCATATATTTT. It is translated as CASSLGGAGNTIYF.

This clone was recorded once. The V call is TRBV5-1, the J call TRBJ2-3, with a possible D match to TRBD1 (6 bases). CDR3 length: 14 residues. Germline V gene sequence: CDR1 SGHRS, CDR2 YFSETQ. V was pared by 4 bases and J by 2 bases, with 11 bases between. The CDR3 DNA reads as TGCGCCAGCAGCGTGGACAGCAACACAGATACGCAGTATTTT. Amino acids: CASSVDSNTDTQYF.

The CDR3 sequence is CATSRQVISYNEQFF. For the CDR3, the DNA is TGTGCCACCAGTAGACAGGTGATCTCCTACAATGAGCAGTTCTTC. The J gene is TRBJ2-1, the V gene TRBV15, with a weak D call TRBD1 (6 bases). The germline V gene has CDR1 LNHNV and CDR2 YYDKDF (reference sequence). Trimming took off 6 bases at V and 0 bases at J, with 12 bases between the two ends. The CDR3 has 15 amino acids.

V gene TRBV28 combines with J gene TRBJ2-7, with D perhaps TRBD2 (6 bases). The CDR3 is made up of 13 amino acids. The V end was cut by 5 bases, the J end by 5 bases, with 13 bases between. CDR1 and CDR2 from the germline V gene are MDHEN and SYDVKM. For the CDR3, the DNA is TGTGCCAGCAGTCCGGGACTTAACCACGAGCAGTACTTC. It specifies CASSPGLNHEQYF.

This chain joins TRBV13 and TRBJ2-7; TRBD2 aligns across 9 bases. Germline V CDR1 and CDR2: PRHDT, FYEKMQ (reference sequence). J was trimmed by 0 bases and V by 4 bases; bases with no gene match: 7. The CDR3 is 16 amino acids. The CDR3 DNA is TGTGCCAGCAGCTACCGACTAGCGGAGAACTCCTACGAGCAGTACTTC. It translates to CASSYRLAENSYEQYF.

The chain links TRBV28 to TRBJ2-5, with 12 bases matching TRBD1. CDR3 length: 15 amino acids. Germline trimming cut 7 bases from V and 11 bases from J; bases unmatched to any gene: 14. The germline gives CDR1 MDHEN, CDR2 SYDVKM. The CDR3 region is CASTKRDRGHREQYF. CDR3 sequence (DNA): TGTGCCAGCACGAAACGGGACAGGGGGCATCGGGAGCAGTACTTC.

The chain joins TRBV6-5 to TRBJ1-5; no firm D call. The CDR3 extends over 14 amino acids. V shed 2 bases and J shed 0 bases, with 5 bases lying between them. CDR1 is MNHEY and CDR2 is SVGAGI in the germline V gene. The CDR3 coding sequence is TGTGCCAGCAGTTACGTTTATAGCAATCAGCCCCAGCATTTT. This gives the protein CASSYVYSNQPQHF.

Concerning this clone itself: Other DNA sequences of this sample code for an identical CDR3. The chain combines TRBV9 with TRBJ1-6; D is perhaps TRBD1 (5 bases). From germline, CDR1 is SGDLS and CDR2 YYNGEE. V shed 3 bases and J shed 7 bases, with 11 bases lying between them. The CDR3 runs 14 residues. The DNA for the CDR3 is TGTGCCAGCAGCGGCAGGGTGGGCAATTCACCCCTCCACTTT. As protein: CASSGRVGNSPLHF.

This chain connects TRBV7-7 to TRBJ2-1; the match to TRBD2 covers 10 bases. CDR1 and CDR2 (germline): SSHAT, FNYEAQ (reference sequence). CDR3 length: 16 amino acids. The trim removed 5 bases at V and 5 bases at J, leaving 9 bases unmatched. CDR3 in amino acids: CASSRKREGKNNEQFF. The CDR3 DNA reads as TGTGCCAGCAGCCGGAAGCGGGAGGGTAAAAACAATGAGCAGTTCTTC.

This chain connects TRBV5-1 to TRBJ2-2, with D uncertain. Per germline, CDR1 SGHRS and CDR2 YFSETQ. The CDR3 spans 14 residues. V lost 2 bases to trimming and J lost 0 bases, with 5 bases between them. The DNA of the CDR3 is TGCGCCAGCAGCTTCCTCGCGAACACCGGGGAGCTGTTTTTT. This translates into CASSFLANTGELFF.

The chain couples TRBV4-1 to TRBJ2-1, with D unclear. CDR3 length equals 16 residues. Trimming took 4 bases from V and 7 from J, leaving 20 bases between them. Germline V gene lookup returns CDR1 MGHRA and CDR2 YSYEKL. CDR3 amino acids: CASSRTRIGGGNEQFF. The CDR3 DNA is TGCGCCAGCAGCCGAACTCGTATAGGTGGTGGGAATGAGCAGTTCTTC.

The chain joins TRBV7-6 to TRBJ1-5; D might be TRBD1 (5 bases). The V gene's germline CDR1 is SGHVS and CDR2 FNYEAQ. This CDR3 region has 16 residues. Trimming removed 4 bases at V and 2 bases at J, with 15 bases between. In DNA form, the CDR3 reads TGTGCCAGCAGCTCCGGGGCAGGGACGGGCAATCAGCCCCAGCATTTT. This gives the protein CASSSGAGTGNQPQHF.

The rearrangement links TRBV28 to TRBJ2-2, with TRBD2 matching over 9 bases. V dropped 7 bases and J dropped 6; count of bases not matched to a gene: 18. The CDR3 is 18 amino acids. Germline-derived CDR1 and CDR2 are MDHEN and SYDVKM. The CDR3 region is CASTLGLAGGPVAGELFF. The CDR3 DNA reads as TGTGCCAGCACCCTAGGGTTGGCGGGAGGGCCGGTTGCCGGGGAGCTGTTTTTT.

This chain links TRBV11-3 with TRBJ2-1; TRBD2 might be the D (6 bases). CDR3 length: 13 residues. CDR1 and CDR2 from the germline V gene are SGHNT and YENEEA. Trimming took 5 bases from V and 4 from J, leaving 9 bases between them. The CDR3 DNA reads as TGTGCCAGCAGCACCGGACTATACAATGAGCAGTTCTTC. Its translation: CASSTGLYNEQFF.

The J gene is TRBJ2-3, the V gene TRBV28; D uncertain. Germline loops: CDR1 MDHEN, CDR2 SYDVKM. The CDR3 contains 13 residues. V was trimmed by 6 bases and J by 4 bases, leaving 11 bases between them. The CDR3 DNA reads as TGTGCCAGCAGCCCCTCCGCTCCAGATACGCAGTATTTT. Translation gives CASSPSAPDTQYF.

The V gene is TRBV5-3, the J gene TRBJ1-1; 8 bases match TRBD1. TRBV5-3 carries the ORF label, with uncertain function. The CDR3 is 12 residues long. The V and J ends lost 4 bases and 8 bases, in that order; junction bases with no gene match: 4. Here the CDR3 DNA reads TGTGCCAGAAGCAGCGGGGACAGGGAAGCTTTCTTT. As protein: CARSSGDREAFF.

V is TRBV4-1 and J is TRBJ1-2; tentative D call: TRBD1 (5 bases). The V end was cut by 3 bases, the J end by 5 bases, with 19 bases between. Looked up from germline, CDR1 is MGHRA and CDR2 is YSYEKL. The CDR3 has 16 amino acids. CDR3: CASSQPQTGTGYGYTF. CDR3 sequence (DNA): TGCGCCAGCAGCCAGCCCCAAACCGGGACCGGTTATGGCTACACCTTC.

The V gene is TRBV2, the J gene TRBJ1-2; possibly TRBD1 for D (6 bases). Germline V CDR1 and CDR2: SNHLY, FYNNEI. V lost 5 bases, J lost 2 bases, and 15 bases lay in between. This CDR3 spans 15 amino acids. The CDR3 here is CASSWLVGGNYGYTF. In DNA, the CDR3 is TGTGCCAGCAGTTGGTTAGTAGGGGGAAACTATGGCTACACCTTC.

The V gene is TRBV6-5, the J gene TRBJ2-5, with 7 nucleotides matching TRBD2. J was trimmed by 5 bases and V by 10 bases; bases with no gene match: 7. This CDR3 is 12 amino acids long. The germline CDR1 and CDR2 sequences are MNHEY and SVGAGI. In DNA form, the CDR3 reads TGTGCCACCACTAGCGACGGGGAGACCCAGTACTTC. Amino acid sequence: CATTSDGETQYF.

This clone occurred once. This chain joins TRBV11-1 and TRBJ2-1; D remains ambiguous. V dropped 4 bases and J dropped 6 bases, with 13 bases sitting between them. The CDR3 totals 14 residues. Germline V CDR1 and CDR2: SGHAT, FQDESV (reference sequence). The CDR3: CASSYFLKVNEQFF. In DNA form, the CDR3 reads TGTGCCAGCAGCTACTTCCTCAAAGTCAATGAGCAGTTCTTC. The full variable domain, rest sourced from reference TRBV11-1 and TRBJ2-1, is EAEVAQSPRYKITEKSQAVAFWCDPISGHATLYWYRQILGQGPELLVQFQDESVVDDSQLPKDRFSAERLKGVDSTLKIQPAELGDSAMYLCASSYFLKVNEQFFGPGTRLTVL.

The V gene is TRBV27, the J gene TRBJ2-3; 7 nucleotides line up with TRBD2. Germline V gene lookup returns CDR1 MNHEY and CDR2 SMNVEV (reference sequence). CDR3 size: 11 residues. With 5 bases clipped from V and 13 bases from J, the junction kept 6 bases outside the gene matches. CDR3 sequence: CASSLGTTKYF. Here the CDR3 DNA reads TGTGCCAGCAGTCTAGGGACTACAAAGTATTTT.

The chain is built from TRBV7-7 and TRBJ2-2; possibly TRBD2 for D (6 bases). This CDR3 is 16 amino acids long. Germline-derived CDR1 and CDR2 are SSHAT and FNYEAQ (reference sequence). Trimming pared 1 base from V and 3 bases from J, leaving 12 bases between. The CDR3 spells CASSLGGGLYTGELFF. The CDR3 DNA follows: TGTGCCAGCAGCTTAGGCGGAGGACTATACACCGGGGAGCTGTTTTTT.

This clone was detected only once. The rearrangement links TRBV4-3 to TRBJ2-1; 9 nucleotides agree with TRBD2. Unmatched junction bases numbered 9, after V lost 0 bases and J lost 9 bases. Germline CDR1 reads LGHNA; CDR2 reads YSLEER. The length of the CDR3 is 16 residues. CDR3 in DNA: TGCGCCAGCAGCCAAGAAGCCGCGGGAGGGGGGGCTGAGCAGTTCTTC. Residues: CASSQEAAGGGAEQFF.

This chain links TRBV6-5 with TRBJ1-2; no clear D. Per the germline V gene, CDR1 is MNHEY and CDR2 is SVGAGI. V shed 3 bases and J shed 7 bases, with 12 bases lying between them. CDR3 size: 13 residues. The CDR3 nucleotides read TGTGCCAGCAGTTATGGACTTACAACTGGCTACACCTTC. The encoded protein is CASSYGLTTGYTF.

V and J are TRBV25-1 and TRBJ2-7; TRBD2 agrees at 7 bases. CDR1 and CDR2 (germline): MGHDK, SYGVNS. The CDR3 totals 14 residues. The ends lost 6 bases at V and 8 bases at J; junction bases unmatched: 13. The CDR3 sequence: CASSPTTSENQQYF. In DNA, the CDR3 is TGTGCCAGCAGCCCAACCACTAGCGAGAATCAGCAGTACTTC.

The chain couples TRBV18 to TRBJ1-3; D unresolved. Germline V lookup: CDR1 KGHSH, CDR2 LQKENI. The CDR3 consists of 13 residues. CDR3 bases: TGTGTTAGCCAGGAATCTTCGCGAAACACCATATATTTT. This sequence encodes CVSQESSRNTIYF.